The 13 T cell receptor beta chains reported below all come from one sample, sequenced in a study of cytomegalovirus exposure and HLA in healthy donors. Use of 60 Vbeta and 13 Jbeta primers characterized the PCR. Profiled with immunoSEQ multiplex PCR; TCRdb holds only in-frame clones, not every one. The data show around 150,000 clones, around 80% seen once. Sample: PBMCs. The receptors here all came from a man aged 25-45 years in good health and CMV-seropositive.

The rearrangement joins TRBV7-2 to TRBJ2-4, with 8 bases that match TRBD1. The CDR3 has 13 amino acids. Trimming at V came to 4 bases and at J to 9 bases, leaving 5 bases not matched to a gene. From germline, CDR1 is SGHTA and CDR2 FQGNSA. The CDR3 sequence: CASSSGQVSIQYF. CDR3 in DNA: TGTGCCAGCAGCTCGGGACAGGTTAGCATTCAGTACTTC.

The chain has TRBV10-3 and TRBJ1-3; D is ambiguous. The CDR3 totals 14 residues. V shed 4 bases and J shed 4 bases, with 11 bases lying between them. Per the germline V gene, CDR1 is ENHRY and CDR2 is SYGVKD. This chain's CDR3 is CAISVARSGNTIYF. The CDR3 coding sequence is TGTGCCATCAGTGTTGCCAGGTCAGGAAACACCATATATTTT.

The CDR3 protein is CASAGDNWEFYEQYF. CDR3 DNA: TGTGCCAGCGCGGGGGATAATTGGGAGTTCTACGAGCAGTACTTC. The rearrangement joins TRBV2 to TRBJ2-7; TRBD2 matches 7 bases. The germline CDR1 and CDR2 sequences are SNHLY and FYNNEI. This CDR3 spans 15 amino acids. V lost 8 bases and J lost 3; bases outside the gene matches: 13.

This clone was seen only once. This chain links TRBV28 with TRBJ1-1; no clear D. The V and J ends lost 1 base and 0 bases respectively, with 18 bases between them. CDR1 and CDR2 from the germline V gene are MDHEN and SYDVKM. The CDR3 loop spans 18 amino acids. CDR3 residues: CASSLFRLRITVNTEAFF. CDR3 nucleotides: TGTGCCAGCAGTTTATTTCGATTACGGATTACAGTGAACACTGAAGCTTTCTTT.

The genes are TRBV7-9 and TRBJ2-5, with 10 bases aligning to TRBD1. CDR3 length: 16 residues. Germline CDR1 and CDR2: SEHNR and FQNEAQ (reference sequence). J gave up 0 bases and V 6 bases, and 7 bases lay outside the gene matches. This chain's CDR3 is CASSSPGQGYQETQYF. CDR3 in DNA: TGTGCCAGCAGTTCTCCGGGACAGGGGTACCAAGAGACCCAGTACTTC.

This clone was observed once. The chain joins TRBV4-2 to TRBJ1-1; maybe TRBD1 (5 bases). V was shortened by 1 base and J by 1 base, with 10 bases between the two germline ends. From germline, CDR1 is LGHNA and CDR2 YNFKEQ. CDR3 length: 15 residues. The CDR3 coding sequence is TGTGCCAGCAGCCAAGTGGGGGGGACGAACACTGAAGCTTTCTTT. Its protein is CASSQVGGTNTEAFF.

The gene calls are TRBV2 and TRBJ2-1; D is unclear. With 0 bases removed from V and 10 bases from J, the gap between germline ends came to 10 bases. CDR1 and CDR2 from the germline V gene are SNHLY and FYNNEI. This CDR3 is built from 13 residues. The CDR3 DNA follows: TGTGCCAGCAGTGAAGCGCTGAGGCCCGAGCAGTTCTTC. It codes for CASSEALRPEQFF.

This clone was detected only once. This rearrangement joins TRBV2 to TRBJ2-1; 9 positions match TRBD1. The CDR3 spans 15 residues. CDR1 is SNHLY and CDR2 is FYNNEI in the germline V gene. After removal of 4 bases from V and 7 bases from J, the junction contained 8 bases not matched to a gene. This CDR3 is CASSGTGGAGNEQFF. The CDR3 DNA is TGTGCCAGCAGTGGAACAGGGGGCGCGGGGAATGAGCAGTTCTTC.

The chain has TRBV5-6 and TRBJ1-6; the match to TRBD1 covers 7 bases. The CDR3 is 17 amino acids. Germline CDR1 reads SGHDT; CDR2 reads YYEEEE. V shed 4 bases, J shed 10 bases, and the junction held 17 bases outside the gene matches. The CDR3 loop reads CASSRGAVARGESPLHF. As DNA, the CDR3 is TGTGCCAGCAGCCGTGGGGCGGTTGCCAGGGGGGAATCACCCCTCCACTTT.

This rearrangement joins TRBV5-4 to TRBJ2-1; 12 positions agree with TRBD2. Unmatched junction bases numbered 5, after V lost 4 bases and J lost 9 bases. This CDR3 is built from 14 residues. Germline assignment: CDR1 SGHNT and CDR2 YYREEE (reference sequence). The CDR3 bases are TGTGCCAGCAGCCTACGACTAGCGGGGGTTGAGCAGTTCTTC. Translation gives CASSLRLAGVEQFF.

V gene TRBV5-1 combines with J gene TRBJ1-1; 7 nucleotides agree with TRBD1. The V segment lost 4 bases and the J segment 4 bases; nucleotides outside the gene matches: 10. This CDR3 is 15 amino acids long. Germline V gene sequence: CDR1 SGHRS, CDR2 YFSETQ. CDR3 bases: TGCGCCAGCAGCATAAGACAGGGCCCCGCCACTGAAGCTTTCTTT. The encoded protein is CASSIRQGPATEAFF.

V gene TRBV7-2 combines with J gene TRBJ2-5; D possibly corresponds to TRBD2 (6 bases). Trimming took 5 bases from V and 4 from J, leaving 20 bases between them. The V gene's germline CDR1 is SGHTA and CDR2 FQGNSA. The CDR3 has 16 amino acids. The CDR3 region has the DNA TGTGCCAGCAGCCCACCTCCGGGACTCCCGACAGAGACCCAGTACTTC. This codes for CASSPPPGLPTETQYF.

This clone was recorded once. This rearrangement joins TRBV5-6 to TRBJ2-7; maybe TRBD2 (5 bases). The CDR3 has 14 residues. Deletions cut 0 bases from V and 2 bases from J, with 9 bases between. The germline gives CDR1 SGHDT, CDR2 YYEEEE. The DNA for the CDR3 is TGTGCCAGCAGCTTGGTCGGGGTCCCCTACGAGCAGTACTTC. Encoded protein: CASSLVGVPYEQYF.